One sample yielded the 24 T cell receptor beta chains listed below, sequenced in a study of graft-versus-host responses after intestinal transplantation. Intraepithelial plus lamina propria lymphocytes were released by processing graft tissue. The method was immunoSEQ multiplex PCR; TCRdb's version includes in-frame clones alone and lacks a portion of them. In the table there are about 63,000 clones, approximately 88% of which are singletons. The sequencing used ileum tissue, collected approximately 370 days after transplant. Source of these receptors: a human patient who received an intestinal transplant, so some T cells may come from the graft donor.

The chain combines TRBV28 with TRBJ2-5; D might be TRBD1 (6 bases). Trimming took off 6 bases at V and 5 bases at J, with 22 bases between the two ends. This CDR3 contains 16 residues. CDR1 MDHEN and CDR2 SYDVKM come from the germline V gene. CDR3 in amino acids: CASRSPRRTAEETQYF. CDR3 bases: TGTGCCAGCAGGTCCCCTCGTAGGACAGCTGAGGAGACCCAGTACTTC.

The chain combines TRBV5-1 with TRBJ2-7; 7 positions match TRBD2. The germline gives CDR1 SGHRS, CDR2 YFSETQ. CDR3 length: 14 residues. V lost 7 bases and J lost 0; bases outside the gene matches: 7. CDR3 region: CASGEGPHSYEQYF. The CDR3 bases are TGCGCCAGCGGGGAGGGTCCCCACTCCTACGAGCAGTACTTC.

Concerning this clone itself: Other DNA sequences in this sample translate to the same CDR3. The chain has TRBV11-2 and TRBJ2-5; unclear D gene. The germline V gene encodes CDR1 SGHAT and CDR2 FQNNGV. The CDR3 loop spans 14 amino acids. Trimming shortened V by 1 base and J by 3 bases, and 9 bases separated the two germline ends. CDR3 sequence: CASSLVFKEETQYF. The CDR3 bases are TGTGCCAGCAGCTTAGTATTTAAGGAAGAGACCCAGTACTTC.

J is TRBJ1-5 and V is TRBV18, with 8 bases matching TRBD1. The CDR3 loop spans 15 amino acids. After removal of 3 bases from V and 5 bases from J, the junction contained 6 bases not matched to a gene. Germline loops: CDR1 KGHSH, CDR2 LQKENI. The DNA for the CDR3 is TGTGCCAGCTCACCCAAGACAGGGGAGGATCAGCCCCAGCATTTT. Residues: CASSPKTGEDQPQHF.

The CDR3 region has the DNA TGTGCCAGTAAGCGGGAGTGGCAAGGGACAGGCTATGGCTACACCTTC. Its protein product is CASKREWQGTGYGYTF. The V and J genes are TRBV19 and TRBJ1-2, with 8 bases fitting TRBD1. Germline CDR1 LNHDA, CDR2 SQIVND (reference sequence). The CDR3 extends over 16 amino acids. V trimming: 7 bases; J trimming: 4 bases; junction bases outside the gene matches: 14.

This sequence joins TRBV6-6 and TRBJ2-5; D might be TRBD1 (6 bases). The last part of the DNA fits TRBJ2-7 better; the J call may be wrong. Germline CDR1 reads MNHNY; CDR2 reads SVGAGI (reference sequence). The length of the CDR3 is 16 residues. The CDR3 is CASSYNDQDSIYEQYF. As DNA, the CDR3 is TGTGCCAGCAGTTACAACGATCAGGACAGTATCTACGAGCAGTACTTC.

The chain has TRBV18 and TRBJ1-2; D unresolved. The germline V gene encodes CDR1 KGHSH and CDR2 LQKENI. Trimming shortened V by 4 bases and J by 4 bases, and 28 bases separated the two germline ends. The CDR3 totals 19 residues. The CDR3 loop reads CASSQKLEVAAAKFYGYTF. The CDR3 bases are TGTGCCAGCTCACAGAAGCTGGAAGTTGCCGCTGCTAAGTTCTATGGCTACACCTTC.

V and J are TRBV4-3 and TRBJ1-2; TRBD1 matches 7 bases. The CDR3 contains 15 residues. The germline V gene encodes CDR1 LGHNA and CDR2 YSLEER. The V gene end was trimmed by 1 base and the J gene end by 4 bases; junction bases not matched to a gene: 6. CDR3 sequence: CASSQVVGQSYGYTF. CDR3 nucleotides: TGCGCCAGCAGCCAAGTCGTGGGACAGAGCTATGGCTACACCTTC.

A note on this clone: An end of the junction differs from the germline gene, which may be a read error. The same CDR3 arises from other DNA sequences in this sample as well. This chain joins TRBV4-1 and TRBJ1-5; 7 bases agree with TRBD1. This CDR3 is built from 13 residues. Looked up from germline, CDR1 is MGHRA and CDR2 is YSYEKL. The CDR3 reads CASSLTGDQPQHF. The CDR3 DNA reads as TGTGCCAGCAGCCTAACAGGGGATCAGCCCCAGCATTTT.

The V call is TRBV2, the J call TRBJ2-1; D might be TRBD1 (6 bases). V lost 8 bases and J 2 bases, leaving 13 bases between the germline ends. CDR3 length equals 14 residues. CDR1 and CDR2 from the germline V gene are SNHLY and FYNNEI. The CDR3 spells CASLRQVPYNEQFF. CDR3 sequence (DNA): TGTGCCAGCCTGAGACAGGTTCCCTACAATGAGCAGTTCTTC.

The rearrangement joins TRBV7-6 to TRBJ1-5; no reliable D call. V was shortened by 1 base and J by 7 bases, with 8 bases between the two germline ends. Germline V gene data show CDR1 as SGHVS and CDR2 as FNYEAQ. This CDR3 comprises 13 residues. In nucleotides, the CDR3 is TGTGCCAGCAGCTTAGGGCCCGGACAGCCCCAGCATTTT. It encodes CASSLGPGQPQHF.

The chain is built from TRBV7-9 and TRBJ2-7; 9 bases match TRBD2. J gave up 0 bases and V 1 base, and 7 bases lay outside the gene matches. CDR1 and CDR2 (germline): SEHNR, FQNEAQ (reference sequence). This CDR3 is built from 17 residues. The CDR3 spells CASSLGLLAGHSYEQYF. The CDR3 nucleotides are TGTGCCAGCAGCTTAGGGCTGCTAGCGGGGCACTCCTACGAGCAGTACTTC.

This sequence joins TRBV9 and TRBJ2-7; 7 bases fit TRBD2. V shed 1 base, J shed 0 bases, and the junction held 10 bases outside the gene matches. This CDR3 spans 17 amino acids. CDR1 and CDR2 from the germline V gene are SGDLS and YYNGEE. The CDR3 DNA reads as TGTGCCAGCAGCGTAAGACAGAGGGAGGGCCTCTCCTACGAGCAGTACTTC. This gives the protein CASSVRQREGLSYEQYF.

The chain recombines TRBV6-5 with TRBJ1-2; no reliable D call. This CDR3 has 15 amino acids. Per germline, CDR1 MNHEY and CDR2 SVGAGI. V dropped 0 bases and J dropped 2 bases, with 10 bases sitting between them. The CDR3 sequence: CASSYSRDPNYGYTF. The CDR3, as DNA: TGTGCCAGCAGTTACTCCCGGGATCCCAACTATGGCTACACCTTC.

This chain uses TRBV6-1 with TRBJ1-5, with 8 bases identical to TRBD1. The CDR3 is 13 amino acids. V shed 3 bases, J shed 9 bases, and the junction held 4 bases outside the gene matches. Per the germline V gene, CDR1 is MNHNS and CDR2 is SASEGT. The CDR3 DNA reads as TGTGCCAGCAGTGACAGACAGGGGCCGCCCCAGCATTTT. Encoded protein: CASSDRQGPPQHF.

CDR3 loop: CASSLQGATGNTIYF. The DNA for the CDR3 is TGTGCCAGCAGTTTACAGGGGGCAACTGGAAACACCATATATTTT. The V gene is TRBV27, the J gene TRBJ1-3; 8 bases are shared with TRBD1. The junction had 2 bases not matched to a gene; V was cut back by 2 bases and J by 2 bases. CDR3 length equals 15 residues. Germline values: CDR1 MNHEY, CDR2 SMNVEV (reference sequence).

CDR3 amino acids: CASSLGSSGGVQETQYF. In DNA form, the CDR3 reads TGTGCCAGCAGCTTAGGCTCTAGCGGGGGGGTTCAAGAGACCCAGTACTTC. The rearrangement uses TRBV13 and TRBJ2-5; TRBD2 aligns across 12 bases. Germline CDR1 is PRHDT and CDR2 is FYEKMQ (reference sequence). There are 17 residues in the CDR3. The trim removed 0 bases at V and 2 bases at J, leaving 4 bases unmatched.

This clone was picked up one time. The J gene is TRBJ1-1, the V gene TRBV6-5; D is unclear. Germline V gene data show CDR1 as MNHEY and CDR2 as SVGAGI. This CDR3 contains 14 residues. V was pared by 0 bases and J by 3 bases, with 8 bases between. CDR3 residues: CASSYSSRDTEAFF. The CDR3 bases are TGTGCCAGCAGTTACTCGAGTCGTGACACTGAAGCTTTCTTT.

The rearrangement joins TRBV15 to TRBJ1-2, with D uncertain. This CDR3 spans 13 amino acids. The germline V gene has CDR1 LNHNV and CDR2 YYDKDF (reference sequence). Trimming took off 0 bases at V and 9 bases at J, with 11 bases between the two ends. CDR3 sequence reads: CATSRDLKRRYTF. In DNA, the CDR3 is TGTGCCACCAGCAGAGATCTGAAGAGGCGCTACACCTTC.

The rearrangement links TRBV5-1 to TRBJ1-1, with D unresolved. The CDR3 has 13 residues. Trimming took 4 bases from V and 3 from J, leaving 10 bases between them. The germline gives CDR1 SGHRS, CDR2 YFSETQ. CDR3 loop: CASSLEAYTEAFF. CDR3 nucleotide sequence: TGCGCCAGCAGCCTGGAGGCTTACACTGAAGCTTTCTTT.

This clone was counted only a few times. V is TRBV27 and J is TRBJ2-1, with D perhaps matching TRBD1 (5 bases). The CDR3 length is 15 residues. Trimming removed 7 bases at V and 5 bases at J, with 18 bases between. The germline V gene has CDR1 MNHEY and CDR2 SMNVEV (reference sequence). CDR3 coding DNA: TGTGCCAGCAAAGACAGTCCCGTCCTGGACAATGAGCAGTTCTTC. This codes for CASKDSPVLDNEQFF.

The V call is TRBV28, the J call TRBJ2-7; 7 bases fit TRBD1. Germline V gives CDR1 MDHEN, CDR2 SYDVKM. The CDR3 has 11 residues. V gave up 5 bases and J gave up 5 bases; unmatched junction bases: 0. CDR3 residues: CASSQGDEQYF. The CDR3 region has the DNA TGTGCCAGCAGTCAGGGGGACGAGCAGTACTTC.

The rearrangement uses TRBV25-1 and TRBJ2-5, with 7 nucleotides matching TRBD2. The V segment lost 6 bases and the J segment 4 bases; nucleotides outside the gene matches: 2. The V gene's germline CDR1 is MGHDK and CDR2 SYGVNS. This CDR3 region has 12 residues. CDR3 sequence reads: CASRGGVETQYF. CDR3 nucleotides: TGTGCCAGCAGGGGAGGGGTAGAGACCCAGTACTTC.

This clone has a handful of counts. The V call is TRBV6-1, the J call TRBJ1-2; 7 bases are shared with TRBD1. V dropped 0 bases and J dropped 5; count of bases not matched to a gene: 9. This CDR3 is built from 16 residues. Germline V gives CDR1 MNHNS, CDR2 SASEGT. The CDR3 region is CASSEAYDRVLYGYTF. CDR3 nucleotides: TGTGCCAGCAGTGAAGCTTACGACAGGGTCCTGTATGGCTACACCTTC.